This T cell receptor beta chain was captured by sequencing in a study of cytomegalovirus exposure and HLA in healthy donors (TCRdb year 2017). Regarding the complete study: In an earlier analysis of approximately 500 of the donors, approximately 300 Gb of sequence data and 90 million to 130 million unique TCR beta sequences from about 190 million T cells were reported. Besides the first cohort of 550 to 750 subjects, a separate validation cohort made up of roughly 120 different subjects was used. Of the roughly 420 genotyped donors, 70% to 90% were placed in the genetic ancestry cluster associated with self-reported Caucasian donors. An early release that covered about 640 HLA-typed donors contained 250 to 350 gigabases of sequencing data and 85 million to 100 million unique TCR sequences. The T cell repertoires of around 730 subjects were profiled by immunosequencing and related to cytomegalovirus serostatus. Genome-wide SNP genotypes for about 55% of the roughly 670 donors were used in a later genetic analysis, which treated that subset as a discovery cohort. An earlier analysis of around 540 of the donors applied high-throughput TCR beta sequencing to assess whether each TCR beta V gene segment acted as functional or pseudogenic. To predict cytomegalovirus infection status, the study brought together high-throughput TCR immunosequencing, statistical association of individual TCRs with disease status, and machine learning. Typing coverage varied by locus: roughly 629-630 donors for A, B, C, DRB1 and DQB1; approximately 500 for DQA1; approximately 570 for DPA1; roughly 450 for DPB1. Among about 410 genotyped donors of the cohort, an average of roughly 230,000 unique TCR beta nucleotide sequences was sequenced per donor, of which approximately 19% were non-productive. About five DR-DQ haplotypes were treated as single units for association and clustering because of strong linkage in the cohort. Rather than using new phenotypic data, the later analysis identified candidate immune exposures from TCR beta sequences and from how often those sequences occurred across donors. Class I and class II HLA loci were covered by the typing at four-digit resolution. The study was designed to test whether signatures of past pathogen exposure could be identified by cataloging public T cell receptors. All discovery cohort repertoires had been generated on a single sequencing platform. A later analysis re-analyzed previously published TCR beta repertoires from 500 to 700 donors and added high-resolution HLA genotyping to study TCR occurrence patterns. Alongside the repertoire data, information on donor age, sex, ethnicity and CMV serostatus was compiled. The investigation overall reported the following: Cytomegalovirus status was reported to be diagnosed by the classifier with high specificity and sensitivity in both the original and validation cohorts. According to the authors, the approach could potentially be generalized to other disease states and immunological phenotypes. Because some donors lacked HLA typing at each locus, the association tests relied only on the typed subset. Across donors, most TCR sequences were observed very rarely, whereas some public TCRs were present in many individuals. Most CMV-associated TCR beta chains appeared to be HLA-restricted in a later analysis, and the HLA associations seemed to be driven largely by CMV exposure. Some IMGT-functional V segments, including TRBV6-2 and TRBV6-3, could not be told apart with the 87-base-pair reads, so those segments were excluded. In a later analysis, HLA-associated TCR beta chains were found to be more clonally expanded and to have lower generation probabilities than equally common non-associated chains. V-gene and J-gene trimming of TCR beta chains was associated with a missense DCLRE1C variant in a later genetic analysis, and the association was replicated in an independent cohort. In a later genetic analysis, fewer N-insertions in productive TCRs were reported among donors in an Asian-associated ancestry cluster than the approximately 710-donor mean. Sequencing depth was assumed to be roughly uniform across donors in the presence/absence analyses, though that assumption may not hold. A further reported finding was that TCR beta sequences accurately predicted the HLA-A and HLA-B alleles for most subjects in the first cohort. Three of the identified cytomegalovirus-associated TCR beta chains were confirmed in vitro to be specific for cytomegalovirus antigens. Several of the top co-occurrence clusters appeared to be linked to parvovirus B19, influenza, CMV and Epstein-Barr virus, according to a later analysis. Assigning TCR associations to individual alleles was difficult when HLA alleles, especially DR and DQ, strongly co-occurred. Linkage disequilibrium might explain the correlated functional status among segregating V segments, but an unknown experimental factor could not be ruled out. A cluster of highly shared sequence variants was judged likely to represent a technical artifact of the sequencing pipeline. A total of 150 or so TCR beta chains were listed by the study as associated with cytomegalovirus. Broadly in line with IMGT annotations, most TCR beta V segments showed up in productive rearrangements about 87% or about 30% of the time in an earlier analysis of 587 of the donors. In a later analysis, 15,000 to 20,000 TCR beta sequences were associated with specific HLA alleles at a false discovery rate of 0.05. In this cohort, only TCR beta chains were sequenced, and detectable features were limited by the absence of alpha or paired-chain data. Over 15 rarely observed V segments, including chromosome 9 orphons, were excluded from the earlier analysis of several hundred of the donors because counts were too low. In a later analysis, the rate of TCR association differed among HLA loci, with DRB1 alleles having the most associated TCRs and HLA-C alleles having the fewest. Immune exposure information for the cohort was limited to CMV serostatus.

CDR1 is given as SQVTM and CDR2 as ANQGSEA, both from the germline V gene. Measured from the cysteine to the phenylalanine, the CDR3 is 14 residues long. Of the read, only the CDR3 DNA is kept; its 42 bases are in frame from base 1. V is trimmed back by 7 bases and J by 2 bases, and the junction contains 8 bases that no gene match accounts for. The cohort comprised 670 or so healthy bone marrow donors. At the time of sampling, all cohort members were nominally healthy, though unrecorded immune exposures were likely present. The donor tested CMV seronegative and was one of the 352 seronegative cohort members. A peripheral blood sample was collected from each donor, and TCR beta sequencing was performed on peripheral blood mononuclear cells. The Qiagen DNeasy Blood Extraction Kit was used to extract genomic DNA from the blood cell samples. The library relied on the immunoSEQ multiplex PCR assay. For the multiplex PCR, a mixture combining 60 forward primers for TCR Vbeta segments and 13 reverse primers for TCR Jbeta segments was used. A multiplex PCR assay on genomic DNA amplified the CDR3 region of rearranged TCR beta genes. On the Illumina HiSeq System, the amplified TCR beta libraries were sequenced as 87-base-pair reads. The authors processed their data as follows. In a later analysis, roughly 80 million unique TCR beta chains were counted across the approximately 670 repertoires, and roughly 10 million of these chains were shared by at least two donors. A nearest-neighbor algorithm error-corrected the raw reads and collapsed the reads into unique sequences, merging closely related sequences to remove PCR and sequencing errors. CDR3 sequences were aligned to IMGT reference sequences to assign V, D and J gene segments. For a sequence to be retained, at least a six-nucleotide match to both a V gene segment and a J gene segment was required. Rearrangements were called productive when the CDR3 lacked stop codons and stayed in frame with V and J; all others were non-productive. Following IMGT convention, CDR3 was defined as the stretch from the second conserved V-encoded cysteine up to the conserved J-encoded phenylalanine. The earlier analysis of about 610 of the donors excluded sequences that lacked an unambiguous match to a single V gene segment. In an earlier analysis of roughly 600 of the donors, a V segment was called functional when productive rearrangements were above 56.7%, and segregating when the standard deviation between donors exceeded 5%. A statistical classification framework was built for diagnosing cytomegalovirus status from the catalog of TCR beta chain sequences. A later analysis assigned V and J genes by comparing TCR nucleotide sequences with IMGT/GENE-DB human TR gene sequences. Using the TCRdist pipeline, a later analysis assigned CDR3 sequences along with most-parsimonious VDJ recombination scenarios. In a later analysis, each TCR beta chain was defined by its CDR3 amino acid sequence together with its V-gene family, and reads lacking a unique V-gene family were excluded. In a later analysis, approximately 640 highly shared, low-generation-probability nucleotide sequences were removed to address suspected cross-contamination and a sequencing artifact. A later analysis calculated a clonal expansion index for each public chain from normalized within-repertoire ranks of inferred template counts. Generation probabilities in a later analysis came from a VDJ recombination model fitted to out-of-frame rearrangements, and those results were checked against IGoR. Hypergeometric tests were used in a later analysis to score TCR-TCR, TCR-HLA and TCR-CMV co-occurrence, with a repertoire-size bias correction applied to the TCR pairs. False discovery rates were estimated in a later analysis by permuting HLA or CMV assignments 20 times. In a later analysis, co-occurring TCRs were grouped using DBSCAN, with TCRdist sequence similarity added in when clustering inside HLA-allele-positive subsets. Repertoires with fewer than 30,000 or more than 120,000 public chains were left out of co-occurrence clustering, as were about five repertoires with anomalous nucleotide sharing. This immuneACCESS table, as held by TCRdb, lists in-frame sequences with V and J called but not all clones. Of the missing ones, under half trace to an unresolved V gene in checked studies; the others have no known cause. The DNA gave D and trimming, while V, J and clone size come from that table. This sample's listing comprises under 200,000 clones. In total, the top ten clones hold about 2.2% of the sample.

A word on this clone: The target of this receptor is not known.

This sequence was found in a man in his thirties or forties in good health and CMV-seronegative. Sequencing input: PBMCs. This chain joins TRBV29-1 to TRBJ2-3; TRBD2 lines up with 8 middle nucleotides. The nucleotide sequence is TGCAGCGGGGCTAGCGGGCGATCCACAGATACGCAGTATTTT. It translates as CSGASGRSTDTQYF.